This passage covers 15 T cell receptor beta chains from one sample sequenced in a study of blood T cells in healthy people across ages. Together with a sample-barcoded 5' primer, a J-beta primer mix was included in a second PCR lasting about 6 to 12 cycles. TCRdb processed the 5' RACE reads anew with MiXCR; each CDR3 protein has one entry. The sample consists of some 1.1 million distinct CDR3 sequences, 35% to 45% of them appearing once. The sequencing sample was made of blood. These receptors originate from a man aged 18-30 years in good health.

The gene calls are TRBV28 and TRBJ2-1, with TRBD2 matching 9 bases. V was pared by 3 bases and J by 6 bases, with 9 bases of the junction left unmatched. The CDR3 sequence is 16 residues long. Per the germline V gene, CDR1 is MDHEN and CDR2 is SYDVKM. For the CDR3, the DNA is TGTGCCAGCAGTTTCCCGGCGGCGGGGGGGCTCAATGAGCAGTTCTTC. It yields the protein CASSFPAAGGLNEQFF.

DNA of the CDR3: TGTGCCAGCAGCCAAGGGGACCCTAATCAGCCCCAGCATTTT. Amino acid sequence: CASSQGDPNQPQHF. This chain uses TRBV3-1 with TRBJ1-5; possibly TRBD1 for D (5 bases). V lost 1 base, J lost 4 bases, and 8 bases lay in between. The germline CDR1 and CDR2 sequences are LGHDT and YNNKEL (reference sequence). The CDR3 sequence is 14 residues long.

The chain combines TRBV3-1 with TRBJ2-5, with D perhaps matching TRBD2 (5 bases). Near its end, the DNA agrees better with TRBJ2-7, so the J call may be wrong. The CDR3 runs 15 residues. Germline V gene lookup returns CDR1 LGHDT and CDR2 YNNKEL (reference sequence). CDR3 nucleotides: TGTGCCAGCAGCCAAGATCGCGGGCGAGTAGACGAGCAGTACTTC. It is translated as CASSQDRGRVDEQYF.

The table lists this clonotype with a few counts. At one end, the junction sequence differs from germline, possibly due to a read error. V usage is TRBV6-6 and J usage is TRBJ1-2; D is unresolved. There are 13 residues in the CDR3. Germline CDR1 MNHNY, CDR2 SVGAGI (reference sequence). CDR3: CASSGALFTGCTF. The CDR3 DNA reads TGTGCCAGCAGTGGAGCCCTGTTCACGGGCTGCACCTTC.

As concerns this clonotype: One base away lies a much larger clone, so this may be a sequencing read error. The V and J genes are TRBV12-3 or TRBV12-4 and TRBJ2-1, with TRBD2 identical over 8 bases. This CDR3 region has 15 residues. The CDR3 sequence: CAGSRRGGLIYEQFF. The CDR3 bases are TGTGCCGGCAGTCGACGGGGGGGCCTAATCTATGAGCAGTTCTTC.

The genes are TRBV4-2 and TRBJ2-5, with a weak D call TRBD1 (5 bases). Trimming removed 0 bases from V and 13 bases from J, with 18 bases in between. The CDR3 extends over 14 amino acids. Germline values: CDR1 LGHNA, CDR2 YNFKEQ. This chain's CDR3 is CASSQDSADSIMYF. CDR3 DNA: TGTGCCAGCAGCCAAGATTCCGCAGACAGCATCATGTACTTC.

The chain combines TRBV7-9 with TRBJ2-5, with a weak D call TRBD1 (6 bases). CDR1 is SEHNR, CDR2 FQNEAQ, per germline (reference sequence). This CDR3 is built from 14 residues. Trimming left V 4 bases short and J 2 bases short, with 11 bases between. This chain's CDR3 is CASSYDRLQETQYF. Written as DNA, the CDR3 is TGTGCCAGCAGCTACGACAGGCTACAAGAGACCCAGTACTTC.

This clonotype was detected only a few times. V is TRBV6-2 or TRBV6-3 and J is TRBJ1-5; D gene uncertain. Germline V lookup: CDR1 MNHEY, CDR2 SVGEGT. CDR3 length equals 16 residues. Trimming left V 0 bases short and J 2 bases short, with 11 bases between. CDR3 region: CASSYSIGLGNQPQHF. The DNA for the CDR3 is TGTGCCAGCAGTTACTCGATAGGGCTGGGCAATCAGCCCCAGCATTTT.

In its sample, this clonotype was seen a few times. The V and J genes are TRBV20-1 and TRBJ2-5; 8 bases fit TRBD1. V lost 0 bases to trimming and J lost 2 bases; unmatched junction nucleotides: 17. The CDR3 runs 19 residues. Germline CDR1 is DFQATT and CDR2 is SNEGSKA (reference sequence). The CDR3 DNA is TGCAGTGCTAGAGATCAGGAGGACAGGGAATTTTGGGGACAAGAGACCCAGTACTTC. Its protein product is CSARDQEDREFWGQETQYF.

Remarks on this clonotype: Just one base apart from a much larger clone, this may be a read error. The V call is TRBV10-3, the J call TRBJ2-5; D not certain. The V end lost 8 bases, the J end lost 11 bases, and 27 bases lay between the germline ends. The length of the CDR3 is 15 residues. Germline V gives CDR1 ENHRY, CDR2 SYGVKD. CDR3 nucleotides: TGTGCCATCCAAGAAATGACCGCCGGTAAATATGAGCAGTACTTC. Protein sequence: CAIQEMTAGKYEQYF.

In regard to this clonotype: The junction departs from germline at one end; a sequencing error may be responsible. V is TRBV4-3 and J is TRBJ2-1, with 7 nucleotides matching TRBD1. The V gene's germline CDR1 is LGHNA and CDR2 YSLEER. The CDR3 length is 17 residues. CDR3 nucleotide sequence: TGCGCCAGCAGCCAAGATCATGGGGACAGACTCGGCAATGTGCAGTTCTTC. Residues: CASSQDHGDRLGNVQFF.

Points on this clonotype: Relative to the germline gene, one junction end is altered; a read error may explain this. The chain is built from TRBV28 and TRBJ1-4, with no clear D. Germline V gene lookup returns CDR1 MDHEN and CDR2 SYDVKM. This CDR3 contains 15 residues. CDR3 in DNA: TGTGCCAGCAGCACCTCTGACGGTCTAAATGGAAAACTGTTTTTT. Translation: CASSTSDGLNGKLFF.

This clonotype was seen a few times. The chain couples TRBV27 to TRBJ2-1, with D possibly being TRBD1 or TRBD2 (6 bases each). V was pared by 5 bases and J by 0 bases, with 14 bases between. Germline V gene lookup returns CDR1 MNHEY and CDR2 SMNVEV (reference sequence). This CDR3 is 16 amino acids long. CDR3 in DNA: TGTGCCAGCAGTCCCCATGAGGGGGGCTCCTACAATGAGCAGTTCTTC. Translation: CASSPHEGGSYNEQFF.

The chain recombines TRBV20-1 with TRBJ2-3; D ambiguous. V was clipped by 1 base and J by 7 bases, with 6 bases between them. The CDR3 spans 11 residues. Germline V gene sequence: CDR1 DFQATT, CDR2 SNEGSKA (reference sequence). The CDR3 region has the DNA TGCAGTGCTAGAGTTAGAAATACGCAGTATTTT. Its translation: CSARVRNTQYF.

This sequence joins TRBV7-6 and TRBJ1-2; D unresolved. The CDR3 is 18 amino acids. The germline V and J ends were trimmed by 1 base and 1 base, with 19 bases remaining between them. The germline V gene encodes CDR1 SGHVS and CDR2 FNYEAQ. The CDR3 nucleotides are TGTGCCAGCAGCTTAGAAGGTTCGGTCACGGAATTTAACTATGGCTACACCTTC. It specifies CASSLEGSVTEFNYGYTF.